The 20 T cell receptor beta chains in this list originate from one sample, sequenced in a study of shared clonotypes between healthy human individuals. Generated by immunoSEQ multiplex PCR, the TCRdb table keeps only in-frame clones and is missing some. The sample records under 850,000 clones, around 70% being singletons. The specimen was memory CD4+ T cells sorted from blood. Subset of the sample: CD45RA-negative fraction. These receptor sequences come from a woman aged 25 to 45 in good health.

This chain connects TRBV4-1 to TRBJ2-5; 8 nucleotides match TRBD1. The CDR3 runs 17 residues. Germline V gene lookup returns CDR1 MGHRA and CDR2 YSYEKL. The junction had 13 bases not matched to a gene; V was cut back by 3 bases and J by 4 bases. The CDR3 nucleotides read TGCGCCAGCAGCCATTCCTGGGCAGGGGGCGCAGGAGAGACCCAGTACTTC. This encodes CASSHSWAGGAGETQYF.

The V gene is TRBV19, the J gene TRBJ2-1; D possibly matches TRBD1 or TRBD2 (5 bases each). The V end was cut by 2 bases, the J end by 14 bases, with 16 bases between. CDR1 LNHDA and CDR2 SQIVND come from the germline V gene (reference sequence). This CDR3 has 13 residues. CDR3 region: CASSIRDHDLKFF. The CDR3 bases are TGTGCCAGTAGTATACGGGACCATGATTTGAAGTTCTTC.

Here the CDR3 reads CSAGPSYEQYF. The CDR3 nucleotides read TGCAGTGCTGGACCTTCCTACGAGCAGTACTTC. The chain couples TRBV20-1 to TRBJ2-7, with D unresolved. Germline V lookup: CDR1 DFQATT, CDR2 SNEGSKA (reference sequence). The ends were cut back, 5 bases at V and 1 base at J, with 6 bases in the middle. This CDR3 spans 11 amino acids.

This rearrangement joins TRBV7-9 to TRBJ2-1; D is uncertain. Germline V gives CDR1 SEHNR, CDR2 FQNEAQ (reference sequence). Trimming cost V 5 bases and J 10 bases, with 12 bases left between them. CDR3 length: 12 amino acids. The CDR3 region is CASSPQAVEQFF. Here the CDR3 DNA reads TGTGCCAGCAGCCCTCAGGCCGTGGAGCAGTTCTTC.

The chain couples TRBV9 to TRBJ2-5; D could derive from TRBD1 or TRBD2 (5 bases each). CDR3 length equals 15 residues. V was shortened by 3 bases and J by 4 bases, with 16 bases between the two germline ends. The germline V gene encodes CDR1 SGDLS and CDR2 YYNGEE. CDR3 bases: TGTGCCAGCAGCGCGTGGCACGGGGCTGGAGAGACCCAGTACTTC. Protein product: CASSAWHGAGETQYF.

This clone occurred a few times. This chain links TRBV5-8 with TRBJ2-1; D is tentatively TRBD1 or TRBD2 (5 bases each). CDR1 and CDR2 from the germline V gene are SGHTS and YDEGEE. Between the trimmed V and J ends, which lost 1 base and 10 bases, there was a span of 9 bases. The CDR3 sequence is 12 residues long. The CDR3: CASSLLGTEQFF. The CDR3 DNA reads as TGTGCCAGCAGCTTGCTAGGGACCGAGCAGTTCTTC. Complete variable domain (other parts from reference TRBV5-8 and TRBJ2-1): EAGVTQSPTHLIKTRGQQATLRCSPISGHTSVYWYQQALGLGLQFLLWYDEGEERNRGNFPPRFSGRQFPNYSSELNVNALELEDSALYLCASSLLGTEQFFGPGTRLTVL.

The chain links TRBV30 to TRBJ1-4, with D tentatively TRBD1 (6 bases). CDR1 is GTSNPN, CDR2 SVGIG, per germline (reference sequence). Trimming removed 4 bases from V and 1 base from J, with 13 bases in between. The CDR3 is made up of 15 amino acids. CDR3 sequence reads: CAWTQGLVTNEKLFF. The CDR3 bases are TGTGCCTGGACGCAGGGGCTCGTAACTAATGAAAAACTGTTTTTT.

V usage is TRBV6-5 and J usage is TRBJ2-1; TRBD2 matches 7 bases. This CDR3 comprises 16 residues. Germline-derived CDR1 and CDR2 are MNHEY and SVGAGI. The V gene end was trimmed by 2 bases and the J gene end by 8 bases; junction bases not matched to a gene: 12. The DNA of the CDR3 is TGTGCCAGCAGTTACCCCGGGGGAGGGAGGGGCGATGAGCAGTTCTTC. It is translated as CASSYPGGGRGDEQFF.

This clone was counted many times. The chain couples TRBV5-1 to TRBJ1-4, with D perhaps matching TRBD1 (6 bases). Per germline, CDR1 SGHRS and CDR2 YFSETQ. CDR3 length: 13 residues. Trimming left V 4 bases short and J 8 bases short, with 12 bases between. In nucleotides, the CDR3 is TGCGCCAGCAGCCGAAACAGGGAAGAAAAACTGTTTTTT. It is translated as CASSRNREEKLFF.

This sequence joins TRBV6-5 and TRBJ1-2, with TRBD1 matching 7 bases. CDR1 is MNHEY, CDR2 SVGAGI, per germline. This CDR3 spans 15 amino acids. J gave up 6 bases and V 2 bases, and 9 bases lay outside the gene matches. The CDR3 sequence: CASSYQGGHGDGYTF. CDR3 bases: TGTGCCAGCAGTTACCAGGGGGGCCATGGGGATGGCTACACCTTC.

This clone was counted a few times. The CDR3, as DNA: TGTGCCAGCAGTGAAGAGGTGTATAGCAATCAGCCCCAGCATTTT. It translates to CASSEEVYSNQPQHF. The V call is TRBV2, the J call TRBJ1-5; D not certain. V dropped 1 base and J dropped 0 bases, with 7 bases sitting between them. This CDR3 region has 15 residues. Germline loops: CDR1 SNHLY, CDR2 FYNNEI.

This chain connects TRBV23-1 to TRBJ2-5; D not certain. The closer fit of TRBJ2-7 to the DNA end suggests the J call may be wrong. TRBV23-1 falls under the ORF class, with uncertain function. The CDR3 is 12 amino acids. The CDR3 coding sequence is TGCGCCAGCAGTCAATGCGACTACGAGCAGTACTTC. It yields the protein CASSQCDYEQYF.

This chain joins TRBV5-8 and TRBJ2-2; 10 bases fit TRBD2. The CDR3 consists of 17 residues. V was pared by 2 bases and J by 5 bases, with 9 bases of the junction left unmatched. The germline CDR1 and CDR2 sequences are SGHTS and YDEGEE. The chain's CDR3 is CASSFPLAGVGTGELFF. DNA of the CDR3: TGTGCCAGCAGCTTTCCCCTAGCGGGAGTCGGGACCGGGGAGCTGTTTTTT.

This rearrangement joins TRBV11-3 to TRBJ2-3, with 7 positions matching TRBD1. The germline V gene encodes CDR1 SGHNT and CDR2 YENEEA. With 3 bases clipped from V and 0 bases from J, the junction kept 3 bases outside the gene matches. The length of the CDR3 is 15 residues. This CDR3 is CASSFGTDSTDTQYF. In nucleotides, the CDR3 is TGTGCCAGCAGCTTTGGGACAGATAGCACAGATACGCAGTATTTT.

In DNA, the CDR3 is TGCGCCAGCAGCCAACGACAGGGCACAGATACGCAGTATTTT. Protein product: CASSQRQGTDTQYF. V gene TRBV5-1 combines with J gene TRBJ2-3, with a possible D match to TRBD1 (6 bases). The ends were cut back, 4 bases at V and 1 base at J, with 10 bases in the middle. The CDR3 runs 14 residues. Germline CDR1 is SGHRS and CDR2 is YFSETQ.

This sequence joins TRBV5-1 and TRBJ1-1; possibly TRBD1 for D (6 bases). Germline V gene data show CDR1 as SGHRS and CDR2 as YFSETQ. This CDR3 comprises 15 residues. The germline V and J ends were trimmed by 0 bases and 2 bases, with 11 bases remaining between them. The CDR3 nucleotides read TGCGCCAGCAGCTTGGAGCCAGGGGTAAACACTGAAGCTTTCTTT. Translation: CASSLEPGVNTEAFF. Drawing the rest from reference TRBV5-1 and TRBJ1-1, the complete variable domain is KAGVTQTPRYLIKTRGQQVTLSCSPISGHRSVSWYQQTPGQGLQFLFEYFSETQRNKGNFPGRFSGRQFSNSRSEMNVSTLELGDSALYLCASSLEPGVNTEAFFGQGTRLTVV.

Points on this clone: At the DNA level, this CDR3 is encoded by other sequences in the same sample as well. The chain carries TRBV19 and TRBJ2-2; TRBD2 is a possible D gene (6 bases). The germline gives CDR1 LNHDA, CDR2 SQIVND (reference sequence). Trimming removed 3 bases from V and 4 bases from J, with 9 bases in between. The CDR3 length is 14 residues. CDR3 sequence reads: CASSIAGGTGELFF. The DNA of the CDR3 is TGTGCCAGTAGTATTGCCGGGGGCACCGGGGAGCTGTTTTTT. The complete variable domain, with remaining parts taken from reference TRBV19 and TRBJ2-2, reads DGGITQSPKYLFRKEGQNVTLSCEQNLNHDAMYWYRQDPGQGLRLIYYSQIVNDFQKGDIAEGYSVSREKKESFPLTVTSAQKNPTAFYLCASSIAGGTGELFFGEGSRLTVL.

V is TRBV5-6 and J is TRBJ1-1, with 7 bases that match TRBD1. With V trimmed by 5 bases and J by 1 base, 5 bases remained unmatched. CDR3 length: 14 residues. Germline CDR1 is SGHDT and CDR2 is YYEEEE. The CDR3 protein is CASRGTGANTEAFF. The CDR3 DNA sequence: TGTGCCAGCAGAGGTACAGGGGCGAACACTGAAGCTTTCTTT.

This clone was counted many times. This chain connects TRBV28 to TRBJ1-1; D is unresolved. Trimming cost V 4 bases and J 1 base, with 1 base left between them. The CDR3 is made up of 11 amino acids. The V gene's germline CDR1 is MDHEN and CDR2 SYDVKM. CDR3 sequence reads: CASSSNTEAFF. The CDR3 DNA reads TGTGCCAGCAGTTCGAACACTGAAGCTTTCTTT.

The rearrangement uses TRBV6-1 and TRBJ1-4, with D maybe TRBD1 (5 bases). The CDR3 length is 11 residues. V lost 9 bases, J lost 13 bases, and 15 bases lay in between. Germline assignment: CDR1 MNHNS and CDR2 SASEGT. The CDR3 is CASTSGGRLFF. CDR3 nucleotide sequence: TGTGCCAGTACCTCGGGGGGTCGACTGTTTTTT.